The 26 T cell receptor beta chains given below trace back to one sample, sequenced in a study of regulatory T cells in long-lasting Graves disease. As for time point: newly diagnosed GD, antithyroid drugs for less than 3 months. PBMCs provided the RNA from which the TCR library was made. Arm-PCR of CDR3 regions with iRepertoire HTBI primers generated TCR beta libraries. TCRdb re-called the multiplex PCR reads through MiXCR, storing one row per CDR3 protein. The table lists around 500,000 distinct CDR3 sequences, 15% to 20% of them singletons. This sample was also put to use in a study of T cells in Graves' hyperthyroidism and ophthalmopathy.

The sample here was peripheral blood mononuclear cells (PBMCs), taken at new diagnosis, from a patient treated with antithyroid drugs. The receptors derive from a woman in her forties or fifties with Graves disease.

Ten or more counts support this clonotype. The chain joins TRBV2 to TRBJ2-1, with a possible D match to TRBD2 (6 bases). The CDR3 runs 15 residues. V dropped 5 bases and J dropped 9 bases, with 20 bases sitting between them. The V gene's germline CDR1 is SNHLY and CDR2 FYNNEI. CDR3 coding DNA: TGTGCCAGCAGTCCTGTAGTCGGAGGGGTGGGTGAGCAGTTCTTC. Amino acid sequence: CASSPVVGGVGEQFF.

This clonotype came up many times. This chain connects TRBV3-1 to TRBJ1-5; maybe TRBD1 (6 bases). Germline values: CDR1 LGHDT, CDR2 YNNKEL (reference sequence). The CDR3 has 15 residues. V lost 6 bases to trimming and J lost 4 bases, with 16 bases between them. The CDR3, as DNA: TGTGCCAGCAGTCAAACAGGGATATTGAATCAGCCCCAGCATTTT. Its protein product is CASSQTGILNQPQHF.

Comment on this clonotype: This sequence may be a read error, since a much larger clone differs from it by one base. This chain links TRBV11-2 with TRBJ1-1; no clear D gene. The CDR3 extends over 14 amino acids. Germline V gives CDR1 SGHAT, CDR2 FQNNGV. CDR3 residues: CASRLEGDPGEAFF. The CDR3 nucleotides are TGTGCCAGCAGATTAGAGGGCGACCCGGGAGAAGCTTTCTTT.

In this sample, this clonotype turned up a few times. The chain couples TRBV28 to TRBJ2-3; no firm D call. Germline V CDR1 and CDR2: MDHEN, SYDVKM. V gave up 3 bases and J gave up 3 bases, with 16 bases separating them. This CDR3 spans 16 amino acids. In nucleotides, the CDR3 is TGTGCCAGCAGTTTGGTAACCACCGCCCTAACAGATACGCAGTATTTT. Translated, it gives CASSLVTTALTDTQYF.

There are many counts of this clonotype. The rearrangement links TRBV5-1 to TRBJ2-3; tentative D call: TRBD1 (6 bases). In germline, CDR1 is SGHRS, CDR2 YFSETQ. The CDR3 is 16 residues long. Deletions cut 4 bases from V and 3 bases from J, with 18 bases between. CDR3 region: CASSPDRTARTDTQYF. DNA of the CDR3: TGCGCCAGCAGCCCCGACCGGACAGCCAGGACAGATACGCAGTATTTT.

Worth noting for this clonotype: One end of the junction is discordant with germline, which a read error may explain. This sequence joins TRBV11-3 and TRBJ2-1; D not resolved. This CDR3 has 17 amino acids. Germline lookup yields CDR1 SGHNT and CDR2 YENEEA. The CDR3 DNA reads as TGTGCCAGCAGCCCCTTCTTCCCTCTGAGCTCCTTCAATGAGCAGTTCTTC. Amino acid sequence: CASSPFFPLSSFNEQFF.

This clonotype was observed a handful of times. The chain carries TRBV20-1 and TRBJ1-1, with D possibly matching TRBD1 (6 bases). The V gene's germline CDR1 is DFQATT and CDR2 SNEGSKA (reference sequence). The germline V and J ends were trimmed by 2 bases and 10 bases, with 17 bases remaining between them. CDR3 length: 13 amino acids. CDR3 bases: TGCAGTGCTAGAATCCAGGGGCTAATGCGAGCTTTCTTT. Translated: CSARIQGLMRAFF.

The chain recombines TRBV20-1 with TRBJ2-3; 7 positions agree with TRBD1. This CDR3 contains 15 residues. CDR1 is DFQATT, CDR2 SNEGSKA, per germline (reference sequence). With 6 bases clipped from V and 5 bases from J, the junction kept 14 bases outside the gene matches. Written as DNA, the CDR3 is TGCAGTGCCGGCCCCCGGGACAGAATGATAGATACGCAGTATTTT. Translation gives CSAGPRDRMIDTQYF.

The table lists this clonotype with many counts. The junction departs from germline at one end; a sequencing error may be responsible. V is TRBV7-2 and J is TRBJ1-2; D gene unclear. Looked up from germline, CDR1 is SGHTA and CDR2 is FQGNSA. The CDR3 contains 12 residues. The CDR3 spells CASSQTNYGYTF. In DNA form, the CDR3 reads TGCGCCAGCAGCCAAACAAACTATGGCTACACCTTC.

This clonotype was detected many times. The rearrangement joins TRBV30 to TRBJ1-2, with D uncertain. Between the trimmed V and J ends, which lost 2 bases and 4 bases, there was a span of 17 bases. Per germline, CDR1 GTSNPN and CDR2 SVGIG (reference sequence). The CDR3 extends over 15 amino acids. CDR3 nucleotide sequence: TGTGCCTGGAGTAAAGGGTGGAATCCCCTCTATGGCTACACCTTC. Translated, it gives CAWSKGWNPLYGYTF.

This clonotype was seen ten or more times. J is TRBJ2-7 and V is TRBV11-1; 7 bases fit TRBD1. The CDR3 has 12 residues. J gave up 4 bases and V 5 bases, and 2 bases lay outside the gene matches. The germline V gene has CDR1 SGHAT and CDR2 FQDESV (reference sequence). The CDR3 sequence is CASSQQGYEQYF. For the CDR3, the DNA is TGTGCCAGCAGCCAACAGGGGTACGAGCAGTACTTC.

This clonotype has a handful of counts. The CDR3 bases are TGTGCCAGCATGGCCGGAGGGCAGAGCAATCAGCCCCAGCATTTT. Its protein product is CASMAGGQSNQPQHF. The rearrangement uses TRBV19 and TRBJ1-5; D is unclear. V was pared by 9 bases and J by 1 base, with 16 bases between. Germline CDR1 reads LNHDA; CDR2 reads SQIVND (reference sequence). The CDR3 has 15 residues.

At least ten counts were recorded for this clonotype. The rearrangement links TRBV20-1 to TRBJ2-3; TRBD2 matches at 7 bases. The length of the CDR3 is 15 residues. V shed 1 base, J shed 0 bases, and the junction held 4 bases outside the gene matches. Looked up from germline, CDR1 is DFQATT and CDR2 is SNEGSKA (reference sequence). CDR3 nucleotide sequence: TGCAGTGCTAGAGTACCGGGGGGAAGCACAGATACGCAGTATTTT. Its protein is CSARVPGGSTDTQYF.

This clonotype has just a few counts. The V and J genes are TRBV20-1 and TRBJ1-2, with 8 bases that match TRBD1. Germline V lookup: CDR1 DFQATT, CDR2 SNEGSKA (reference sequence). The CDR3 contains 13 residues. J gave up 7 bases and V 5 bases, and 9 bases lay outside the gene matches. The CDR3 is CSADETGAGGYTF. CDR3 in DNA: TGCAGTGCTGACGAGACAGGGGCGGGTGGCTACACCTTC.

In this sample, this clonotype turned up many times. This sequence joins TRBV6-1 and TRBJ2-1; no clear D gene. The CDR3 length is 13 residues. Per germline, CDR1 MNHNS and CDR2 SASEGT. V lost 1 base and J 12 bases, leaving 13 bases between the germline ends. CDR3 region: CASSEGGPRGQFF. For the CDR3, the DNA is TGTGCCAGCAGTGAAGGAGGCCCCCGCGGGCAGTTCTTC.

Only a few counts were recorded for this clonotype. This chain links TRBV7-9 with TRBJ2-1, with no clear D. The CDR3 is 14 residues long. Germline V CDR1 and CDR2: SEHNR, FQNEAQ (reference sequence). V was trimmed by 5 bases and J by 5 bases, leaving 13 bases between them. The CDR3 is CASSLMMSNNEQFF. In DNA form, the CDR3 reads TGTGCCAGCAGCCTAATGATGTCTAACAATGAGCAGTTCTTC.

This clonotype came up a few times. The V call is TRBV7-9, the J call TRBJ2-5; no firm D call. V lost 5 bases and J 2 bases, leaving 12 bases between the germline ends. This CDR3 has 14 residues. The germline gives CDR1 SEHNR, CDR2 FQNEAQ (reference sequence). CDR3 in amino acids: CASSQRADQETQYF. The CDR3 bases are TGTGCCAGCAGCCAACGGGCGGATCAAGAGACCCAGTACTTC.

The genes are TRBV5-5 and TRBJ2-7; D tentatively reads TRBD1 or TRBD2 (5 bases each). Trimming removed 0 bases from V and 2 bases from J, with 9 bases in between. The CDR3 has 14 residues. CDR1 is SGHKS and CDR2 is YYEKEE in the germline V gene (reference sequence). CDR3 DNA: TGTGCCAGCAGCTTGGGATGGGACGCCTACGAGCAGTACTTC. This gives the protein CASSLGWDAYEQYF.

Points on this clonotype: This may be a read error, as it is one base from a much larger clone. V usage is TRBV7-9 and J usage is TRBJ2-5; a weak D match, TRBD1 (6 bases). The germline CDR1 and CDR2 sequences are SEHNR and FQNEAQ (reference sequence). This CDR3 has 13 residues. CDR3 in amino acids: CANSLNREETQYF. The CDR3 bases are TGTGCCAACAGCTTGAACAGGGAAGAGACCCAGTACTTC.

This clonotype occurred many times. Written as DNA, the CDR3 is TGTGCTAGTGCCCTCCTCCGGGACAGTGAAGCTTTCTTT. It codes for CASALLRDSEAFF. The chain couples TRBV12-5 to TRBJ1-1; 7 nucleotides match TRBD1. This CDR3 contains 13 residues. Per germline, CDR1 LGHNT and CDR2 FRNRAP. The J segment lost 7 bases and the V segment lost 7 bases, leaving 9 bases of the junction unmatched. The whole variable domain, filled in from reference TRBV12-5 and TRBJ1-1, reads DARVTQTPRHKVTEMGQEVTMRCQPILGHNTVFWYRQTMMQGLELLAYFRNRAPLDDSGMPKDRFSAEMPDATLATLKIQPSEPRDSAVYFCASALLRDSEAFFGQGTRLTVV.

This clonotype was counted ten times or more. The rearrangement links TRBV5-1 to TRBJ2-1; 7 bases are a match to TRBD1. Germline V lookup: CDR1 SGHRS, CDR2 YFSETQ. This CDR3 region has 15 residues. Trimming removed 0 bases from V and 4 bases from J; junction bases left unmatched: 4. As DNA, the CDR3 is TGCGCCAGCAGCTTGGTAGGGACAGAATACAATGAGCAGTTCTTC. The encoded protein is CASSLVGTEYNEQFF. Full variable domain (remainder filled in from reference TRBV5-1 and TRBJ2-1): KAGVTQTPRYLIKTRGQQVTLSCSPISGHRSVSWYQQTPGQGLQFLFEYFSETQRNKGNFPGRFSGRQFSNSRSEMNVSTLELGDSALYLCASSLVGTEYNEQFFGPGTRLTVL.

This clonotype was seen only a few times. At one boundary the junction diverges from the germline segment, which might be a read error. The chain recombines TRBV5-1 with TRBJ2-3; D perhaps matches TRBD1 (6 bases). The DNA end is more similar to TRBJ2-5, so the J call may be wrong. The CDR3 sequence is 13 residues long. Germline V gives CDR1 SGHRS, CDR2 YFSETQ. CDR3 region: CASSGPGEEIQYF. The DNA of the CDR3 is TGCGCCAGCAGCGGCCCAGGGGAAGAGATCCAGTACTTC.

V usage is TRBV7-8 and J usage is TRBJ1-2, with D maybe TRBD1 (5 bases). V dropped 2 bases and J dropped 1 base, with 11 bases sitting between them. The CDR3 has 15 amino acids. Looked up from germline, CDR1 is SGHVS and CDR2 is FQNEAQ. CDR3 DNA: TGTGCCAGCAGCTTACATCCAGGGTTTAACTATGGCTACACCTTC. Translation: CASSLHPGFNYGYTF.

V usage is TRBV25-1 and J usage is TRBJ1-2; 8 bases line up with TRBD1. J gave up 4 bases and V 6 bases, and 7 bases lay outside the gene matches. The CDR3 sequence is 14 residues long. Germline V lookup: CDR1 MGHDK, CDR2 SYGVNS. For the CDR3, the DNA is TGTGCCAGCAGGGAGACAGGGGCTAGCTATGGCTACACCTTC. Translation: CASRETGASYGYTF.

This clonotype has only a few counts. J is TRBJ2-7 and V is TRBV11-1; D is uncertain. V lost 1 base to trimming and J lost 3 bases, with 10 bases between them. The CDR3 contains 14 residues. Germline V CDR1 and CDR2: SGHAT, FQDESV (reference sequence). The CDR3 protein is CASSLGVRFYEQYF. The CDR3 nucleotides read TGTGCCAGCAGCTTAGGAGTCCGATTCTACGAGCAGTACTTC.

This clonotype came up many times. The V and J genes are TRBV5-8 and TRBJ1-5; D unclear. V gave up 3 bases and J gave up 11 bases, with 15 bases separating them. Per germline, CDR1 SGHTS and CDR2 YDEGEE. The CDR3 loop spans 13 amino acids. Here the CDR3 reads CASSSIGPRAQHF. CDR3 sequence (DNA): TGTGCCAGCAGCTCCATCGGCCCTAGGGCCCAGCATTTT. The full variable domain, its missing parts supplied by reference TRBV5-8 and TRBJ1-5, is EAGVTQSPTHLIKTRGQQATLRCSPISGHTSVYWYQQALGLGLQFLLWYDEGEERNRGNFPPRFSGRQFPNYSSELNVNALELEDSALYLCASSSIGPRAQHFGDGTRLSIL.